Below, 21 T cell receptor beta chains from the same sample are listed, as sequenced in a study of T cells in Graves' hyperthyroidism and ophthalmopathy. The source material, RNA transcripts, was used to amplify TCR beta CDR3 regions. First-round RT-PCR with HTBI primers amplified the TCR CDR3 region. TCRdb itself ran the multiplex PCR reads through MiXCR, one entry per CDR3 protein. The top ten clones hold roughly a fifth of a sample with about 350,000 distinct CDR3 sequences, roughly 15% of them seen once. The source material was blood. These receptor sequences come from a woman aged 55-69 years with Graves' ophthalmopathy.

The sample holds many counts of this clonotype. This chain links TRBV2 with TRBJ2-7, with a tentative D call TRBD2 (6 bases). Trimming took 8 bases from V and 2 from J, leaving 16 bases between them. Germline values: CDR1 SNHLY, CDR2 FYNNEI. CDR3 length: 14 residues. CDR3 bases: TGTGCCAGCTCGAGGGACTTTCTTCCCTACGAGCAGTACTTC. The encoded protein is CASSRDFLPYEQYF.

The chain uses TRBV28 and TRBJ2-7; tentatively, D is TRBD2 (6 bases). In germline, CDR1 is MDHEN, CDR2 SYDVKM. V lost 7 bases and J lost 2, with 15 bases in between. The CDR3 is 14 amino acids. In nucleotides, the CDR3 is TGTGCCAGCACTTCCCCGGGACTTACCTACGAGCAGTACTTC. Residues: CASTSPGLTYEQYF.

This clonotype was counted at least ten times. The V and J genes are TRBV6-1 and TRBJ2-7; D assignment may be TRBD1 or TRBD2 (5 bases each). This CDR3 has 13 amino acids. CDR1 and CDR2 from the germline V gene are MNHNS and SASEGT. V was cut by 6 bases and J by 3 bases, with 12 bases left in between. CDR3: CASRVGTGYEQYF. CDR3 nucleotides: TGTGCCAGCAGGGTAGGGACCGGCTACGAGCAGTACTTC.

This clonotype has ten or more counts. The chain couples TRBV30 to TRBJ1-1; D remains ambiguous. V lost 0 bases and J 5 bases, leaving 10 bases between the germline ends. The germline CDR1 and CDR2 sequences are GTSNPN and SVGIG (reference sequence). CDR3 length equals 13 residues. CDR3 DNA: TGTGCCTGGAGTGTCAGCCGTGGGACTGAAGCTTTCTTT. Its translation is CAWSVSRGTEAFF.

This clonotype showed up just a few times. The J gene is TRBJ2-1, the V gene TRBV6-1; 7 bases agree with TRBD2. This CDR3 region has 12 residues. Trimming took 8 bases from V and 7 from J; bases not matched to a gene: 5. Germline assignment: CDR1 MNHNS and CDR2 SASEGT. CDR3 loop: CASFAGANEQFF. The CDR3 region has the DNA TGTGCCAGCTTCGCGGGAGCTAATGAGCAGTTCTTC.

CDR3 sequence (DNA): TGTGCCAGCAGCTTAGCTCTAGCTATCACAGATACGCAGTATTTT. This gives the protein CASSLALAITDTQYF. The rearrangement joins TRBV7-9 to TRBJ2-3; perhaps TRBD2 as D (5 bases). V was pared by 0 bases and J by 2 bases, with 9 bases between. The CDR3 spans 15 residues. In germline, CDR1 is SEHNR, CDR2 FQNEAQ (reference sequence).

At least ten counts were recorded for this clonotype. This chain connects TRBV18 to TRBJ2-2; 9 bases agree with TRBD2. Germline V gives CDR1 KGHSH, CDR2 LQKENI. The ends lost 3 bases at V and 11 bases at J; junction bases unmatched: 10. This CDR3 is built from 15 residues. CDR3 DNA sequence: TGTGCCAGCTCACCTCCCGGGACTAGCCTCTTCGAGCTGTTTTTT. This gives the protein CASSPPGTSLFELFF.

CDR3 loop: CASSRLSGLDSNQPQHF. In DNA, the CDR3 is TGTGCCAGCTCACGACTCTCGGGTCTCGATAGCAATCAGCCCCAGCATTTT. The chain has TRBV18 and TRBJ1-5; no firm D call. Trimming removed 4 bases at V and 0 bases at J, with 16 bases between. Germline-derived CDR1 and CDR2 are KGHSH and LQKENI. The CDR3 is 17 residues long.

This clonotype has a count of ten or more. CDR3 protein: CASSEGGGLAGPGELFF. The CDR3 DNA sequence: TGTGCCAGCAGTGAGGGCGGAGGACTAGCGGGACCCGGGGAGCTGTTTTTT. The chain combines TRBV2 with TRBJ2-2, with 12 bases lining up with TRBD2. V was pared by 3 bases and J by 6 bases, with 8 bases of the junction left unmatched. This CDR3 contains 17 residues. CDR1 and CDR2 (germline): SNHLY, FYNNEI.

This clonotype has at least ten counts. The chain links TRBV2 to TRBJ2-1, with 11 bases matching TRBD2. With V trimmed by 4 bases and J by 15 bases, 8 bases remained unmatched. Looked up from germline, CDR1 is SNHLY and CDR2 is FYNNEI. CDR3 size: 13 residues. The CDR3 sequence: CASSGTSGGLGFF. CDR3 DNA sequence: TGTGCCAGCAGTGGAACTAGCGGGGGCCTTGGGTTCTTC.

This clonotype came up many times. The chain has TRBV3-1 and TRBJ2-6; D is ambiguous. The germline V gene has CDR1 LGHDT and CDR2 YNNKEL (reference sequence). The CDR3 totals 14 residues. Between the trimmed V and J ends, which lost 7 bases and 0 bases, there was a span of 7 bases. Here the CDR3 reads CASTSSSGANVLTF. In DNA, the CDR3 is TGTGCCAGCACGTCCAGCTCTGGGGCCAACGTCCTGACTTTC.

This clonotype was recorded a few times. This chain links TRBV13 with TRBJ2-1, with 8 bases lining up with TRBD2. Germline loops: CDR1 PRHDT, CDR2 FYEKMQ (reference sequence). The CDR3 totals 14 residues. The V and J ends lost 5 bases and 6 bases, in that order; junction bases with no gene match: 6. The CDR3 region is CASSRTGTSNEQFF. CDR3 DNA: TGTGCCAGCAGCAGAACCGGGACTAGCAATGAGCAGTTCTTC.

This clonotype was observed at least ten times. The chain links TRBV28 to TRBJ2-7, with 8 bases that match TRBD1. This CDR3 has 12 residues. J lost 5 bases, V lost 10 bases, and 7 bases had no gene match. The germline CDR1 and CDR2 sequences are MDHEN and SYDVKM. The CDR3 sequence: CATGQGADEQYF. The CDR3 DNA reads TGTGCCACCGGACAGGGAGCGGACGAGCAGTACTTC.

The chain's CDR3 is CASRDLAGAGNEQFF. CDR3 nucleotide sequence: TGCGCCAGCAGGGACCTAGCGGGAGCGGGGAATGAGCAGTTCTTC. The chain combines TRBV10-2 with TRBJ2-1, with TRBD2 matching over 10 bases. CDR1 and CDR2 from the germline V gene are WSHSY and SAAADI. V dropped 6 bases and J dropped 7; count of bases not matched to a gene: 9. CDR3 length equals 15 residues.

The rearrangement uses TRBV12-3 or TRBV12-4 and TRBJ2-1; tentative D call: TRBD2 (6 bases). V dropped 1 base and J dropped 5 bases, with 12 bases sitting between them. The CDR3 is made up of 15 amino acids. CDR3 sequence (DNA): TGTGCCAGCAGTTTAGAATTAGCGGACAACAATGAGCAGTTCTTC. This translates into CASSLELADNNEQFF.

This chain joins TRBV7-2 and TRBJ2-2; TRBD2 is a possible D gene (6 bases). The germline CDR1 and CDR2 sequences are SGHTA and FQGNSA. The CDR3 is 15 amino acids. Trimming cost V 5 bases and J 7 bases, with 17 bases left between them. DNA of the CDR3: TGTGCCAGCAGCCCCTATCCCGGACTACACGGGGAGCTGTTTTTT. It yields the protein CASSPYPGLHGELFF. The full variable domain, completed using reference TRBV7-2 and TRBJ2-2, is GAGVSQSPSNKVTEKGKDVELRCDPISGHTALYWYRQSLGQGLEFLIYFQGNSAPDKSGLPSDRFSAERTGGSVSTLTIQRTQQEDSAVYLCASSPYPGLHGELFFGEGSRLTVL.

This clonotype was counted at least ten times. The chain is built from TRBV28 and TRBJ1-2, with D perhaps matching TRBD1 (5 bases). With 7 bases removed from V and 4 bases from J, the gap between germline ends came to 10 bases. This CDR3 has 12 amino acids. The germline CDR1 and CDR2 sequences are MDHEN and SYDVKM. In DNA form, the CDR3 reads TGTGCCAGCACCCAGGGTACCTATGGCTACACCTTC. Translated, it gives CASTQGTYGYTF.

The chain carries TRBV6-1 and TRBJ2-2; D is unresolved. The CDR3 spans 15 residues. V was clipped by 5 bases and J by 0 bases, with 10 bases between them. Per the germline V gene, CDR1 is MNHNS and CDR2 is SASEGT. For the CDR3, the DNA is TGTGCCAGCAGTCCCTTCGGAACGAACACCGGGGAGCTGTTTTTT. Its translation is CASSPFGTNTGELFF.

At least ten counts were recorded for this clonotype. The V call is TRBV5-1, the J call TRBJ2-1, with D perhaps assigned TRBD1 or TRBD2 (5 bases each). The germline V gene encodes CDR1 SGHRS and CDR2 YFSETQ. This CDR3 contains 15 residues. V was trimmed by 4 bases and J by 7 bases, leaving 18 bases between them. The CDR3 spells CASSPGGTGWNEQFF. In DNA form, the CDR3 reads TGCGCCAGCAGCCCGGGTGGGACGGGCTGGAATGAGCAGTTCTTC.

Comment on this clonotype: A much more abundant neighbour one base away suggests this may be a read error. The chain joins TRBV2 to TRBJ2-7; 8 bases agree with TRBD2. Germline CDR1 reads SNHLY; CDR2 reads FYNNEI. The CDR3 is 15 amino acids. CDR3 loop: CANSVQRERSYEQYF. CDR3 bases: TGTGCCAACAGTGTTCAGCGGGAGAGATCCTACGAGCAGTACTTC. Filled out from reference TRBV2 and TRBJ2-7, the complete variable domain reads EPEVTQTPSHQVTQMGQEVILRCVPISNHLYFYWYRQILGQKVEFLVSFYNNEISEKSEIFDDQFSVERPDGSNFTLKIRSTKLEDSAMYFCANSVQRERSYEQYFGPGTRLTVT.

This clonotype was seen only a few times. The genes are TRBV18 and TRBJ2-2, with 8 nucleotides matching TRBD1. Looked up from germline, CDR1 is KGHSH and CDR2 is LQKENI. V shed 3 bases, J shed 5 bases, and the junction held 5 bases outside the gene matches. This CDR3 is built from 15 residues. The DNA for the CDR3 is TGTGCCAGCTCACCCAGGACAGGGACAACCGGGGAGCTGTTTTTT. Translating it yields CASSPRTGTTGELFF. Together with reference TRBV18 and TRBJ2-2, the CDR3 gives the full variable domain: NAGVMQNPRHLVRRRGQEARLRCSPMKGHSHVYWYRQLPEEGLKFMVYLQKENIIDESGMPKERFSAEFPKEGPSILRIQQVVRGDSAAYFCASSPRTGTTGELFFGEGSRLTVL.